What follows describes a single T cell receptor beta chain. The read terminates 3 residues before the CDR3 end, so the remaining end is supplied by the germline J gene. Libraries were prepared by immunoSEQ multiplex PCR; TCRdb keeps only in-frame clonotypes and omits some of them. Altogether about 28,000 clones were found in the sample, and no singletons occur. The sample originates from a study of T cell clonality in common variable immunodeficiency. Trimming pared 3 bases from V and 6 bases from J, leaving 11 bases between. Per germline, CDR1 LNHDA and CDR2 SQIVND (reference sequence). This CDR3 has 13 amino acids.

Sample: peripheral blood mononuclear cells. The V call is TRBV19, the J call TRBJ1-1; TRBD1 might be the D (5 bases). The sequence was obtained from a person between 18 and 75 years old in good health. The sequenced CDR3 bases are TGTGCCAGTAGTATGGGGGGGTTCGCTGAA. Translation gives CASSMGGFAE. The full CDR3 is CASSMGGFAEAFF.